A single sample gave rise to the 30 T cell receptor beta chains below, sequenced in a study of cytomegalovirus exposure and HLA in healthy donors. Primers for the PCR totalled 60 Vbeta and 13 Jbeta. Profiling relied on immunoSEQ multiplex PCR, and the TCRdb table lists in-frame clones only, not all of them. This sample has roughly 250,000 clones; 70% to 90% occur once, and the top ten carry roughly 2%. What was sequenced was PBMCs. Receptors originate from a woman aged 35 to 49 in good health and CMV-seropositive.

This clone was counted a few times. The chain recombines TRBV13 with TRBJ2-5; the match to TRBD2 covers 8 bases. CDR3 size: 15 residues. Germline assignment: CDR1 PRHDT and CDR2 FYEKMQ (reference sequence). The V segment lost 6 bases and the J segment 0 bases; nucleotides outside the gene matches: 6. The CDR3 bases are TGTGCCAGCAGTTACTCGGGAGGGGACCAAGAGACCCAGTACTTC. Its translation is CASSYSGGDQETQYF. The full variable domain, in which reference TRBV13 and TRBJ2-5 provide the parts outside the CDR3, is AAGVIQSPRHLIKEKRETATLKCYPIPRHDTVYWYQQGPGQDPQFLISFYEKMQSDKGSIPDRFSAQQFSDYHSELNMSSLELGDSALYFCASSYSGGDQETQYFGPGTRLLVL.

On this clone itself: Other DNA variants within this sample encode the same CDR3. V is TRBV19 and J is TRBJ2-7; no firm D call. V lost 0 bases and J lost 1, with 4 bases in between. The germline gives CDR1 LNHDA, CDR2 SQIVND (reference sequence). CDR3 length: 13 residues. The CDR3 DNA follows: TGTGCCAGTAGTATAGACAGTTCCTACGAGCAGTACTTC. This codes for CASSIDSSYEQYF. The full variable domain, rest sourced from reference TRBV19 and TRBJ2-7, is DGGITQSPKYLFRKEGQNVTLSCEQNLNHDAMYWYRQDPGQGLRLIYYSQIVNDFQKGDIAEGYSVSREKKESFPLTVTSAQKNPTAFYLCASSIDSSYEQYFGPGTRLTVT.

This chain links TRBV11-1 with TRBJ1-2; D may be TRBD1 (5 bases). This CDR3 has 14 residues. Trimming pared 5 bases from V and 2 bases from J, leaving 12 bases between. Germline CDR1 reads SGHAT; CDR2 reads FQDESV (reference sequence). The CDR3 nucleotides read TGTGCCAGCAGCAGGCAGGGCCGCAACTATGGCTACACCTTC. This gives the protein CASSRQGRNYGYTF. Supplemented by reference TRBV11-1 and TRBJ1-2, the full variable domain reads EAEVAQSPRYKITEKSQAVAFWCDPISGHATLYWYRQILGQGPELLVQFQDESVVDDSQLPKDRFSAERLKGVDSTLKIQPAELGDSAMYLCASSRQGRNYGYTFGSGTRLTVV.

This chain uses TRBV7-6 with TRBJ2-1; 9 nucleotides line up with TRBD2. Germline assignment: CDR1 SGHVS and CDR2 FNYEAQ. CDR3 length: 16 residues. J gave up 0 bases and V 3 bases, and 3 bases lay outside the gene matches. CDR3 amino acids: CASSLSGLASYNEQFF. The CDR3 DNA is TGTGCCAGCAGCTTGTCGGGACTAGCCTCCTACAATGAGCAGTTCTTC.

This rearrangement joins TRBV5-1 to TRBJ1-2; TRBD1 agrees at 9 bases. Trimming removed 4 bases from V and 8 bases from J; junction bases left unmatched: 9. The germline CDR1 and CDR2 sequences are SGHRS and YFSETQ. The CDR3 extends over 14 amino acids. The CDR3 coding sequence is TGCGCCAGCAGCCTAACAGGGGGCCCAGCCGGCTACACCTTC. It yields the protein CASSLTGGPAGYTF.

The chain is built from TRBV27 and TRBJ1-5; D possibly corresponds to TRBD1 (6 bases). Germline CDR1 is MNHEY and CDR2 is SMNVEV (reference sequence). Deletions cut 3 bases from V and 0 bases from J, with 12 bases between. The CDR3 sequence is 16 residues long. Here the CDR3 DNA reads TGTGCCAGCAGTTTCAATCCAGGGGATAGCAATCAGCCCCAGCATTTT. Its translation is CASSFNPGDSNQPQHF.

The gene calls are TRBV18 and TRBJ2-1; D is undetermined. The CDR3 contains 15 residues. V dropped 3 bases and J dropped 3 bases, with 12 bases sitting between them. Germline CDR1 and CDR2: KGHSH and LQKENI. The CDR3 loop is CASSPSRGGYNEQFF. The CDR3 DNA reads as TGTGCCAGCTCACCCTCCCGTGGCGGCTACAATGAGCAGTTCTTC.

The chain combines TRBV6-5 with TRBJ1-5; D unclear. Trimming removed 5 bases from V and 1 base from J, with 9 bases in between. The CDR3 sequence is 14 residues long. Germline V gives CDR1 MNHEY, CDR2 SVGAGI. The CDR3 coding sequence is TGTGCCAGCAGTGAAACATGGAGCAATCAGCCCCAGCATTTT. Translated, it gives CASSETWSNQPQHF.

The V gene is TRBV7-2, the J gene TRBJ2-7, with a possible D match to TRBD1 (5 bases). Trimming stripped 3 bases from V and 2 bases from J, with 14 bases between. Germline CDR1 reads SGHTA; CDR2 reads FQGNSA. This CDR3 has 15 amino acids. The CDR3 DNA reads as TGTGCCAGCAGCTTTGCTAGGGGCCCCACCTACGAGCAGTACTTC. Its protein product is CASSFARGPTYEQYF.

This chain connects TRBV30 to TRBJ2-1; TRBD2 might be the D (5 bases). With 4 bases removed from V and 7 bases from J, the gap between germline ends came to 11 bases. Germline CDR1 is GTSNPN and CDR2 is SVGIG (reference sequence). The CDR3 sequence is 12 residues long. This chain's CDR3 is CAWTTSGNEQFF. The CDR3 region has the DNA TGTGCCTGGACCACTAGTGGGAATGAGCAGTTCTTC.

This clone was seen more than once but under ten times. The J gene is TRBJ1-5, the V gene TRBV6-5, with TRBD1 as a possible D gene (6 bases). Germline lookup yields CDR1 MNHEY and CDR2 SVGAGI. The V and J ends lost 6 bases and 3 bases respectively, with 12 bases between them. The CDR3 is made up of 14 amino acids. The CDR3, as DNA: TGTGCCAGCAGGCCACAGGGTTACAATCAGCCCCAGCATTTT. This translates into CASRPQGYNQPQHF.

Here the CDR3 DNA reads TGTGCCAGCAGTTTACCAGGGTGGCCCTACGAGCAGTACTTC. The encoded protein is CASSLPGWPYEQYF. This chain joins TRBV28 and TRBJ2-7; a possible D gene is TRBD1 (5 bases). V lost 2 bases, J lost 2 bases, and 10 bases lay in between. This CDR3 region has 14 residues. In germline, CDR1 is MDHEN, CDR2 SYDVKM.

This clone appeared a few times. The rearrangement links TRBV27 to TRBJ2-7, with 10 positions matching TRBD1. With V trimmed by 3 bases and J by 2 bases, 4 bases remained unmatched. The CDR3 is 15 amino acids. CDR1 MNHEY and CDR2 SMNVEV come from the germline V gene (reference sequence). In DNA, the CDR3 is TGTGCCAGCAGTTTTACGACAGGGGGCCCCTACGAGCAGTACTTC. It specifies CASSFTTGGPYEQYF.

The chain uses TRBV4-2 and TRBJ2-3; TRBD2 aligns across 9 bases. V shed 1 base and J 5 bases; nucleotides not matched to a gene: 4. Germline CDR1 and CDR2: LGHNA and YNFKEQ. CDR3 size: 15 residues. CDR3 nucleotides: TGTGCCAGCAGCCAAGTCGCGGGAGGGGTAGATACGCAGTATTTT. Translating it yields CASSQVAGGVDTQYF.

The chain has TRBV30 and TRBJ1-4; D is unclear. CDR3 length: 13 residues. CDR1 and CDR2 (germline): GTSNPN, SVGIG (reference sequence). Trimming cost V 0 bases and J 6 bases, with 8 bases left between them. The CDR3 protein is CAWSVSGYEKLFF. As DNA, the CDR3 is TGTGCCTGGAGTGTATCAGGATATGAAAAACTGTTTTTT.

This clone was picked up one time. The rearrangement uses TRBV9 and TRBJ1-4, with 8 bases identical to TRBD1. The CDR3 has 15 residues. The junction had 8 bases not matched to a gene; V was cut back by 4 bases and J by 6 bases. Germline CDR1 reads SGDLS; CDR2 reads YYNGEE. The CDR3 region is CASSTQGRGHEKLFF. The CDR3 DNA sequence: TGTGCCAGCAGCACTCAGGGCAGGGGGCATGAAAAACTGTTTTTT. Full variable domain (remainder filled in from reference TRBV9 and TRBJ1-4): DSGVTQTPKHLITATGQRVTLRCSPRSGDLSVYWYQQSLDQGLQFLIQYYNGEERAKGNILERFSAQQFPDLHSELNLSSLELGDSALYFCASSTQGRGHEKLFFGSGTQLSVL.

The V and J genes are TRBV6-6 and TRBJ2-3; TRBD1 matches at 9 bases. The CDR3 extends over 15 amino acids. Germline-derived CDR1 and CDR2 are MNHNY and SVGAGI (reference sequence). The V gene end was trimmed by 5 bases and the J gene end by 4 bases; junction bases not matched to a gene: 7. The CDR3: CASSDRGNVADTQYF. Here the CDR3 DNA reads TGTGCCAGCAGTGACAGGGGGAACGTTGCAGATACGCAGTATTTT.

The chain links TRBV7-2 to TRBJ2-7; 12 bases line up with TRBD2. CDR3 length equals 16 residues. Germline trimming cut 3 bases from V and 7 bases from J; bases unmatched to any gene: 10. Germline CDR1 reads SGHTA; CDR2 reads FQGNSA. This chain's CDR3 is CASSLGLAGGPGEQYF. CDR3 in DNA: TGTGCCAGCAGCTTGGGGCTAGCGGGAGGGCCGGGTGAGCAGTACTTC.

The chain recombines TRBV7-2 with TRBJ2-2; a weak D match, TRBD2 (7 bases). The CDR3 consists of 14 residues. Trimming removed 7 bases at V and 6 bases at J, with 15 bases between. Germline assignment: CDR1 SGHTA and CDR2 FQGNSA. The CDR3: CASNFGGPSGELFF. The CDR3 region has the DNA TGTGCCAGCAACTTCGGGGGGCCCTCCGGGGAGCTGTTTTTT.

The chain links TRBV28 to TRBJ2-2, with D maybe TRBD1 (6 bases). The CDR3 consists of 16 residues. V was clipped by 7 bases and J by 4 bases, with 19 bases between them. CDR1 is MDHEN and CDR2 is SYDVKM in the germline V gene. In DNA form, the CDR3 reads TGTGCCAGCACGCCCGTCGGACAGAGGCTCACCGGGGAGCTGTTTTTT. Amino acids: CASTPVGQRLTGELFF.

This rearrangement joins TRBV29-1 to TRBJ2-7; TRBD2 matches 11 bases. The CDR3 runs to 14 residues. Germline assignment: CDR1 SQVTM and CDR2 ANQGSEA. Trimming took 6 bases from V and 9 from J; bases not matched to a gene: 13. The chain's CDR3 is CSVGGLAEGKGQYF. CDR3 nucleotide sequence: TGCAGCGTCGGGGGACTAGCGGAGGGGAAGGGGCAGTACTTC.

The rearrangement links TRBV28 to TRBJ1-2; the D gene is possibly TRBD1 (6 bases). The V and J ends lost 2 bases and 4 bases respectively, with 14 bases between them. The CDR3 length is 15 residues. The germline CDR1 and CDR2 sequences are MDHEN and SYDVKM. CDR3 sequence: CASSLPQGLPYGYTF. CDR3 nucleotide sequence: TGTGCCAGCAGTTTACCCCAGGGGTTGCCCTATGGCTACACCTTC.

The chain couples TRBV28 to TRBJ1-2, with 8 bases aligning to TRBD1. Germline trimming cut 3 bases from V and 5 bases from J; bases unmatched to any gene: 5. CDR1 and CDR2 (germline): MDHEN, SYDVKM. The CDR3 has 14 amino acids. CDR3: CASSFGRGLYGYTF. The CDR3 DNA reads as TGTGCCAGCAGTTTCGGCAGGGGGCTATATGGCTACACCTTC.

The gene calls are TRBV19 and TRBJ2-5; 14 nucleotides agree with TRBD2. Per germline, CDR1 LNHDA and CDR2 SQIVND (reference sequence). The V segment lost 4 bases and the J segment 3 bases; nucleotides outside the gene matches: 7. The CDR3 is made up of 17 amino acids. The CDR3 sequence: CASSNRRLAGGEETQYF. CDR3 coding DNA: TGTGCCAGTAGTAACAGGCGACTAGCGGGAGGGGAAGAGACCCAGTACTTC.

The V and J genes are TRBV4-2 and TRBJ1-1, with unresolved D. Trimming took 4 bases from V and 0 from J, leaving 9 bases between them. Germline assignment: CDR1 LGHNA and CDR2 YNFKEQ. The CDR3 is 14 residues long. DNA for the CDR3: TGTGCCAGCAGCCCCGGAGATCTGAACACTGAAGCTTTCTTT. It codes for CASSPGDLNTEAFF.

The chain has TRBV7-2 and TRBJ2-5, with 7 bases aligning to TRBD2. The J segment lost 4 bases and the V segment lost 5 bases, leaving 7 bases of the junction unmatched. Germline V gene sequence: CDR1 SGHTA, CDR2 FQGNSA. The CDR3 consists of 14 residues. As DNA, the CDR3 is TGTGCCAGCAGCCCCCGGGGGGTGCGAGAGACCCAGTACTTC. Protein: CASSPRGVRETQYF. Full variable domain (outside the CDR3, taken from reference TRBV7-2 and TRBJ2-5): GAGVSQSPSNKVTEKGKDVELRCDPISGHTALYWYRQSLGQGLEFLIYFQGNSAPDKSGLPSDRFSAERTGGSVSTLTIQRTQQEDSAVYLCASSPRGVRETQYFGPGTRLLVL.

This clone came up once. The chain joins TRBV19 to TRBJ1-4; D is unresolved. Germline loops: CDR1 LNHDA, CDR2 SQIVND (reference sequence). The CDR3 covers 11 residues. Trimming removed 4 bases at V and 6 bases at J, with 3 bases between. The CDR3 DNA follows: TGTGCCAGTAGTACGTATGAAAAACTGTTTTTT. Translation gives CASSTYEKLFF. The whole variable domain, filled in from reference TRBV19 and TRBJ1-4, reads DGGITQSPKYLFRKEGQNVTLSCEQNLNHDAMYWYRQDPGQGLRLIYYSQIVNDFQKGDIAEGYSVSREKKESFPLTVTSAQKNPTAFYLCASSTYEKLFFGSGTQLSVL.

The chain uses TRBV19 and TRBJ2-1, with TRBD2 identical over 7 bases. The CDR3 consists of 16 residues. The V gene's germline CDR1 is LNHDA and CDR2 SQIVND (reference sequence). V lost 4 bases, J lost 2 bases, and 8 bases stayed unmatched. CDR3 amino acids: CASSRLAGEPYNEQFF. As DNA, the CDR3 is TGTGCCAGTAGTAGGTTGGCGGGGGAGCCCTACAATGAGCAGTTCTTC. The whole variable domain, filled in from reference TRBV19 and TRBJ2-1, reads DGGITQSPKYLFRKEGQNVTLSCEQNLNHDAMYWYRQDPGQGLRLIYYSQIVNDFQKGDIAEGYSVSREKKESFPLTVTSAQKNPTAFYLCASSRLAGEPYNEQFFGPGTRLTVL.

The chain links TRBV29-1 to TRBJ2-3, with 8 bases fitting TRBD1. Trimming removed 7 bases from V and 1 base from J; junction bases left unmatched: 1. This CDR3 contains 12 residues. Germline CDR1 SQVTM, CDR2 ANQGSEA. The CDR3 protein is CSADRGTDTQYF. CDR3 sequence (DNA): TGCAGCGCGGACAGGGGCACAGATACGCAGTATTTT.

This chain links TRBV6-4 with TRBJ2-6; D might be TRBD2 (5 bases). Germline CDR1 MRHNA, CDR2 SNTAGT. Trimming took off 5 bases at V and 4 bases at J, with 15 bases between the two ends. The CDR3 length is 16 residues. CDR3: CASSPEEVSGANVLTF. DNA for the CDR3: TGTGCCAGCAGTCCCGAGGAGGTATCCGGGGCCAACGTCCTGACTTTC.